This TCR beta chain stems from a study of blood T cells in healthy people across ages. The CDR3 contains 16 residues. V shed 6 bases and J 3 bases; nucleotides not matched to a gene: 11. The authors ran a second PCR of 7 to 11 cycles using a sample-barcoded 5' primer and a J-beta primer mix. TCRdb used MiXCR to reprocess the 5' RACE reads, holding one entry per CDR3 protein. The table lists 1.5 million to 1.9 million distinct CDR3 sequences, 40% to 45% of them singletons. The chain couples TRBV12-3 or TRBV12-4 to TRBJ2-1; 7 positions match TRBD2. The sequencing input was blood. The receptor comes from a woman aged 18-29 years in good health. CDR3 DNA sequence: TGTGCCAGCAGGCACCGGGGCGGGGGTAACTACAATGAGCAGTTCTTC. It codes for CASRHRGGGNYNEQFF.